The 15 T cell receptor beta chains reported below all come from one sample, sequenced in a study of T cells after yellow fever vaccination. TCRdb processed the 5' RACE reads anew with MiXCR; each CDR3 protein has one entry. The sample shows some 560,000 distinct CDR3 sequences, approximately 16% of them seen only once. The sequences come from PBMCs, collected about 5 days after the first yellow fever vaccination. Receptor source: a man aged 18 to 30 who received the YFV17D yellow fever vaccine.

The chain has TRBV10-2 and TRBJ2-1; TRBD2 matches at 8 bases. The trim removed 0 bases at V and 6 bases at J, leaving 4 bases unmatched. Germline values: CDR1 WSHSY, CDR2 SAAADI. The length of the CDR3 is 15 residues. The CDR3 sequence: CASSESTSVLNEQFF. The CDR3 DNA reads TGCGCCAGCAGTGAGTCGACTAGCGTACTCAATGAGCAGTTCTTC.

This clonotype was recorded at least ten times. V usage is TRBV20-1 and J usage is TRBJ2-1, with TRBD2 as a possible D gene (5 bases). The V end lost 0 bases, the J end lost 0 bases, and 9 bases lay between the germline ends. Germline assignment: CDR1 DFQATT and CDR2 SNEGSKA (reference sequence). The CDR3 runs to 15 residues. As DNA, the CDR3 is TGCAGTGCTAGAGATGTGGGGAGCTCCTACAATGAGCAGTTCTTC. It specifies CSARDVGSSYNEQFF.

There are a few counts of this clonotype. The chain couples TRBV10-3 to TRBJ2-1, with 14 bases fitting TRBD2. CDR1 is ENHRY, CDR2 SYGVKD, per germline. The V and J ends lost 4 bases and 6 bases, in that order; junction bases with no gene match: 5. This CDR3 contains 16 residues. The CDR3 sequence is CAISGTSGGLSNEQFF. In nucleotides, the CDR3 is TGTGCCATCAGTGGGACTAGCGGGGGGCTGAGCAATGAGCAGTTCTTC.

The table lists this clonotype with a few counts. The chain uses TRBV6-2 or TRBV6-3 and TRBJ2-1, with TRBD2 as a possible D gene (7 bases). V gave up 0 bases and J gave up 2 bases, with 14 bases separating them. The CDR3 is 17 residues long. Per the germline V gene, CDR1 is MNHEY and CDR2 is SVGEGT. The CDR3 DNA sequence: TGTGCCAGCAGTTACTCCGTGGTAGGGGGGGCCTACAATGAGCAGTTCTTC. It encodes CASSYSVVGGAYNEQFF.

This chain uses TRBV27 with TRBJ2-5, with D possibly matching TRBD2 (5 bases). V was clipped by 4 bases and J by 6 bases, with 24 bases between them. The CDR3 is 17 residues long. Germline CDR1 MNHEY, CDR2 SMNVEV (reference sequence). CDR3 sequence: CASSSLLHSGPGKTQYF. Written as DNA, the CDR3 is TGTGCCAGCAGTTCCCTCCTACACTCCGGGCCCGGGAAGACCCAGTACTTC.

This clonotype was found once. The chain joins TRBV12-3 or TRBV12-4 to TRBJ1-5; D is unclear. The V gene lost 1 base and the J gene lost 3 bases, with 10 bases spanning the gap. The CDR3 extends over 15 amino acids. The chain's CDR3 is CASSLGDTLNQPQHF. CDR3 DNA sequence: TGTGCCAGCAGTTTAGGAGACACCCTCAATCAGCCCCAGCATTTT.

There are a few counts of this clonotype. The chain links TRBV5-1 to TRBJ2-7, with D possibly being TRBD1 (5 bases). Trimming cost V 2 bases and J 1 base, with 10 bases left between them. The length of the CDR3 is 14 residues. The germline V gene encodes CDR1 SGHRS and CDR2 YFSETQ. The CDR3 DNA reads as TGCGCCAGCAGCTTCGGAGCAGGGTCCTACGAGCAGTACGTC. This codes for CASSFGAGSYEQYV.

This chain links TRBV6-1 with TRBJ2-7; TRBD1 agrees at 11 bases. V lost 6 bases to trimming and J lost 2 bases; unmatched junction nucleotides: 6. The CDR3 runs to 15 residues. Germline values: CDR1 MNHNS, CDR2 SASEGT. The CDR3 DNA is TGTGCCAGCAGAGATGGGACAGGGGGGGCCTACGAGCAGTACTTC. Protein sequence: CASRDGTGGAYEQYF.

This clonotype was counted between two and nine times. The chain joins TRBV20-1 to TRBJ1-2; possible D gene TRBD1, 6 bases. Germline values: CDR1 DFQATT, CDR2 SNEGSKA (reference sequence). V was trimmed by 5 bases and J by 7 bases, leaving 17 bases between them. CDR3 length: 13 residues. The CDR3: CSADPHRAGGYTF. The CDR3 DNA reads as TGCAGTGCTGACCCCCACAGGGCGGGTGGCTACACCTTC.

This clonotype has a handful of counts. At one boundary the junction diverges from the germline segment, which might be a read error. V usage is TRBV23-1 and J usage is TRBJ1-5; possible D gene TRBD1, 6 bases. TRBV23-1 falls under the ORF class, with uncertain function. The CDR3 is 16 amino acids. The CDR3: CASRDISGIAISPSNF. Written as DNA, the CDR3 is TGCGCTTCTCGGGACATCTCTGGTATAGCAATCAGCCCCAGCAATTTT.

The chain couples TRBV4-3 to TRBJ2-6, with TRBD1 matching over 8 bases. This CDR3 is 19 amino acids long. Germline assignment: CDR1 LGHNA and CDR2 YSLEER. V trimming: 0 bases; J trimming: 3 bases; junction bases outside the gene matches: 10. This CDR3 is CASSQDPWAGGFGANVLTF. The CDR3 DNA sequence: TGCGCCAGCAGCCAAGATCCCTGGGCAGGGGGCTTTGGGGCCAACGTCCTGACTTTC.

This clonotype was counted at least ten times. The V and J genes are TRBV11-2 and TRBJ1-1; 7 nucleotides agree with TRBD1. After removal of 2 bases from V and 11 bases from J, the junction contained 17 bases not matched to a gene. The CDR3 totals 16 residues. In germline, CDR1 is SGHAT, CDR2 FQNNGV. The CDR3 here is CASSLTQGGSRAPAFF. CDR3 DNA: TGTGCCAGCAGCTTAACGCAGGGGGGCTCTAGGGCTCCTGCTTTCTTT.

The V gene is TRBV4-3, the J gene TRBJ2-7; 7 bases match TRBD1. V gave up 1 base and J gave up 4 bases; unmatched junction bases: 7. Germline V gives CDR1 LGHNA, CDR2 YSLEER. The CDR3 has 15 residues. CDR3 in DNA: TGCGCCAGCAGCCAAGGCAGGCAGGGGGTATACGAGCAGTACTTC. Translating gives CASSQGRQGVYEQYF.

This clonotype came up a few times. The chain recombines TRBV29-1 with TRBJ2-3; D ambiguous. The CDR3 has 11 amino acids. V gave up 6 bases and J gave up 8 bases, with 12 bases separating them. Germline V gene lookup returns CDR1 SQVTM and CDR2 ANQGSEA. CDR3 amino acids: CSVPMGSTQYF. CDR3 bases: TGCAGCGTACCCATGGGCAGTACGCAGTATTTT.

This chain joins TRBV6-5 and TRBJ1-5; D possibly corresponds to TRBD1 (5 bases). V gave up 7 bases and J gave up 0 bases, with 22 bases separating them. Germline lookup yields CDR1 MNHEY and CDR2 SVGAGI. The CDR3 runs to 18 residues. The CDR3 is CASITVIRTLYSNQPQHF. Here the CDR3 DNA reads TGTGCCAGCATTACGGTAATCCGGACACTTTATAGCAATCAGCCCCAGCATTTT.